This entry lists 14 T cell receptor beta chains sequenced from one sample in a study of human T cells and chemical hapten exposure. Library construction involved attaching unique molecular identifiers to individual cDNA molecules, which allowed quantitative, reproducible TCR counting. TCRdb reprocessed the reads via MiXCR and lists one record per CDR3 protein. This table has around 440 distinct CDR3 sequences, 41% appearing once. Documented treatment: therapeutic diphenylcyclopropenone sensitization with weekly scalp DPC. The sample consisted of whole blood, taken before DPC sensitization or 2, 6, or about 24 weeks after (not recorded which). The source of these receptors is an adult with alopecia areata. Some clones in this sample may be carry-over from other donors' samples. This table probably holds off-target reads from a library built for another chain.

This sequence joins TRBV30 and TRBJ2-2; 7 bases match TRBD2. The CDR3 loop spans 14 amino acids. CDR1 GTSNPN and CDR2 SVGIG come from the germline V gene (reference sequence). V shed 4 bases, J shed 0 bases, and the junction held 2 bases outside the gene matches. The CDR3 here is CAWTREANTGELFF. As DNA, the CDR3 is TGTGCCTGGACACGGGAGGCGAACACCGGGGAGCTGTTTTTT.

The rearrangement joins TRBV7-8 to TRBJ1-3; 7 positions agree with TRBD1. The CDR3 is 15 amino acids. The junction had 4 bases not matched to a gene; V was cut back by 5 bases and J by 0 bases. CDR1 is SGHVS, CDR2 FQNEAQ, per germline. As DNA, the CDR3 is TGTGCCAGCAGCCCGGGACAGAACTCTGGAAACACCATATATTTT. It translates to CASSPGQNSGNTIYF.

This sequence joins TRBV27 and TRBJ2-1; D uncertain. The CDR3 runs to 13 residues. Trimming stripped 2 bases from V and 6 bases from J, with 8 bases between. Germline CDR1 is MNHEY and CDR2 is SMNVEV (reference sequence). CDR3 DNA: TGTGCCAGCAGTTTAATTGGGGTCAATGAGCAGTTCTTC. Translating gives CASSLIGVNEQFF.

This chain joins TRBV6-6 and TRBJ2-3, with D tentatively TRBD2 (6 bases). V lost 11 bases to trimming and J lost 4 bases, with 16 bases between them. The CDR3 is made up of 13 amino acids. Germline V gene data show CDR1 as MNHNY and CDR2 as SVGAGI (reference sequence). The CDR3 coding sequence is TGTGCCGTTGGGGACGGGAGCGCAGATACGCAGTATTTT. Protein sequence: CAVGDGSADTQYF.

The chain has TRBV19 and TRBJ2-5, with 9 bases matching TRBD1. The germline V gene has CDR1 LNHDA and CDR2 SQIVND (reference sequence). The CDR3 extends over 14 amino acids. J was trimmed by 2 bases and V by 6 bases; bases with no gene match: 4. The CDR3 nucleotides read TGTGCCAGTAGCCGGGACAGGGTTCAAGAGACCCAGTACTTC. It yields the protein CASSRDRVQETQYF.

V and J are TRBV14 and TRBJ2-2; D is unclear. The V end lost 4 bases, the J end lost 0 bases, and 9 bases lay between the germline ends. The CDR3 spans 15 residues. The germline CDR1 and CDR2 sequences are SGHDN and FVKESK. CDR3 DNA sequence: TGTGCCAGCAGCCTGACGGAGTCGAACACCGGGGAGCTGTTTTTT. Translating gives CASSLTESNTGELFF.

This clonotype was seen a few times. This chain uses TRBV11-1 with TRBJ2-3; the D gene could be TRBD1 or TRBD2 (6 bases each). The V gene lost 5 bases and the J gene lost 1 base, with 16 bases spanning the gap. The CDR3 extends over 16 amino acids. Germline lookup yields CDR1 SGHAT and CDR2 FQDESV (reference sequence). CDR3 bases: TGTGCCAGCAGCCCCTTGGTGGAGGGGGGCACAGATACGCAGTATTTT. Translated, it gives CASSPLVEGGTDTQYF.

This clonotype was picked up a small number of times. V usage is TRBV29-1 and J usage is TRBJ1-1; the D gene is possibly TRBD1 (6 bases). The CDR3 spans 12 residues. V was trimmed by 8 bases and J by 4 bases, leaving 14 bases between them. Germline V gives CDR1 SQVTM, CDR2 ANQGSEA. CDR3 nucleotide sequence: TGCAGCTTTAACAGGGTGGGCACTGAAGCTTTCTTT. This sequence encodes CSFNRVGTEAFF.

V gene TRBV5-1 combines with J gene TRBJ1-1; tentative D call: TRBD1 (6 bases). The CDR3 has 15 residues. Trimming removed 4 bases at V and 1 base at J, with 14 bases between. Germline-derived CDR1 and CDR2 are SGHRS and YFSETQ. The DNA of the CDR3 is TGCGCCAGCAGCCGGACAGCAGGGGCGAACACTGAAGCTTTCTTT. Protein sequence: CASSRTAGANTEAFF.

This rearrangement joins TRBV29-1 to TRBJ2-5; 7 bases match TRBD1. The V gene's germline CDR1 is SQVTM and CDR2 ANQGSEA. The CDR3 consists of 13 residues. V lost 4 bases and J lost 2; bases outside the gene matches: 4. CDR3: CSVGGQLQETQYF. The DNA for the CDR3 is TGCAGCGTTGGGGGACAGCTGCAAGAGACCCAGTACTTC.

This clonotype has more than one count but fewer than ten. The gene calls are TRBV5-1 and TRBJ2-5, with D unclear. Between the trimmed V and J ends, which lost 3 bases and 1 base, there was a span of 10 bases. Germline loops: CDR1 SGHRS, CDR2 YFSETQ. CDR3 size: 14 residues. The CDR3 DNA reads TGCGCCAGCAGCTGGGTCCCCGGCCAAGAGACCCAGTACTTC. This translates into CASSWVPGQETQYF. Looking up the rest from reference TRBV5-1 and TRBJ2-5 gives the full variable domain: KAGVTQTPRYLIKTRGQQVTLSCSPISGHRSVSWYQQTPGQGLQFLFEYFSETQRNKGNFPGRFSGRQFSNSRSEMNVSTLELGDSALYLCASSWVPGQETQYFGPGTRLLVL.

The chain has TRBV7-2 and TRBJ2-1, with TRBD2 matching over 10 bases. The CDR3 spans 12 residues. Germline CDR1 reads SGHTA; CDR2 reads FQGNSA. J lost 5 bases, V lost 8 bases, and 0 bases had no gene match. Here the CDR3 DNA reads TGTGCCAGCCTAGCGGGAGACAATGAGCAGTTCTTC. Its translation is CASLAGDNEQFF.

This clonotype was seen a handful of times. J is TRBJ2-2 and V is TRBV7-8; 13 positions agree with TRBD2. This CDR3 is 17 amino acids long. The V gene end was trimmed by 5 bases and the J gene end by 0 bases; junction bases not matched to a gene: 3. CDR1 is SGHVS and CDR2 is FQNEAQ in the germline V gene. The CDR3 reads CASSPTSGRSNTGELFF. The CDR3 DNA is TGTGCCAGCAGCCCGACTAGCGGGAGGTCGAACACCGGGGAGCTGTTTTTT.

This clonotype turned up a few times. The chain uses TRBV6-2 or TRBV6-3 and TRBJ1-1; TRBD1 agrees at 8 bases. The trim removed 10 bases at V and 3 bases at J, leaving 4 bases unmatched. The CDR3 totals 12 residues. Germline V CDR1 and CDR2: MNHEY, SVGEGT. Here the CDR3 reads CATGQGYTEAFF. The CDR3 bases are TGTGCCACTGGACAGGGCTACACTGAAGCTTTCTTT.